These 23 T cell receptor beta chains were all obtained from the same sample, sequenced in a study of preoperative IRX-2 immunotherapy in early breast cancer. Treatment in this sample: preoperative locoregional IRX-2 cytokine immunotherapy. Libraries were prepared by immunoSEQ multiplex PCR; TCRdb keeps only in-frame clonotypes and omits some of them. The sample records 90,000 to 100,000 clones, approximately 90% being singletons. Sequences were derived from tumor tissue, sampled after IRX-2 immunotherapy. These receptors came from a human donor with breast cancer.

This chain links TRBV10-2 with TRBJ1-5; no reliable D call. Germline lookup yields CDR1 WSHSY and CDR2 SAAADI. The CDR3 covers 14 residues. V shed 6 bases and J shed 3 bases, with 12 bases lying between them. The CDR3 is CASSFDTANQPQHF. CDR3 sequence (DNA): TGCGCCAGCAGCTTCGACACCGCCAATCAGCCCCAGCATTTT.

J is TRBJ2-7 and V is TRBV19; 12 bases match TRBD1. Germline assignment: CDR1 LNHDA and CDR2 SQIVND (reference sequence). The CDR3 is made up of 16 amino acids. Trimming took 4 bases from V and 4 from J; bases not matched to a gene: 8. Written as DNA, the CDR3 is TGTGCCAGTAGTAACCCGGGACAGGGGGCGGCATACGAGCAGTACTTC. Its protein product is CASSNPGQGAAYEQYF.

DNA for the CDR3: TGCGCCAGCAGCTTGGTGGGACAGGGAATTTCACCCCTCCACTTT. This encodes CASSLVGQGISPLHF. V and J are TRBV5-1 and TRBJ1-6, with 9 bases lining up with TRBD1. Germline V CDR1 and CDR2: SGHRS, YFSETQ. There are 15 residues in the CDR3. The V gene end was trimmed by 0 bases and the J gene end by 9 bases; junction bases not matched to a gene: 4.

V and J are TRBV19 and TRBJ2-3, with D hard to call. The CDR3 runs to 15 residues. Germline V gene data show CDR1 as LNHDA and CDR2 as SQIVND (reference sequence). Trimming stripped 5 bases from V and 5 bases from J, with 17 bases between. The CDR3 DNA sequence: TGTGCCAGTAGTGCCCCCGCAGTCTCGGGAGATACGCAGTATTTT. Translation: CASSAPAVSGDTQYF.

The chain recombines TRBV18 with TRBJ1-1; no reliable D call. The CDR3 runs 13 residues. Germline V gives CDR1 KGHSH, CDR2 LQKENI. Trimming stripped 0 bases from V and 4 bases from J, with 6 bases between. CDR3 sequence reads: CASSPPASTEAFF. CDR3 nucleotides: TGTGCCAGCTCACCACCGGCGAGCACTGAAGCTTTCTTT.

This clone was counted a single time. The rearrangement joins TRBV30 to TRBJ1-1, with D unresolved. CDR3 size: 12 residues. The V end lost 2 bases, the J end lost 9 bases, and 13 bases lay between the germline ends. Per germline, CDR1 GTSNPN and CDR2 SVGIG (reference sequence). The chain's CDR3 is CAWSSVAAQAFF. The CDR3 coding sequence is TGTGCCTGGAGTTCCGTGGCGGCCCAAGCTTTCTTT.

This clone has just a few counts. The chain is built from TRBV18 and TRBJ1-5; TRBD1 matches 7 bases. Trimming cost V 3 bases and J 1 base; bases outside gene matches: 6. Germline V CDR1 and CDR2: KGHSH, LQKENI. There are 16 residues in the CDR3. CDR3 sequence: CASSPTGDGSNQPQHF. The CDR3, as DNA: TGTGCCAGCTCACCTACAGGGGACGGGAGCAATCAGCCCCAGCATTTT.

The chain uses TRBV5-1 and TRBJ1-2; a possible D gene is TRBD1 (6 bases). Looked up from germline, CDR1 is SGHRS and CDR2 is YFSETQ. There are 14 residues in the CDR3. V was cut by 3 bases and J by 2 bases, with 11 bases left in between. For the CDR3, the DNA is TGCGCCAGCAGCTCGGTACAGGGAAACTATGGCTACACCTTC. Its translation: CASSSVQGNYGYTF.

The chain recombines TRBV5-1 with TRBJ1-4; D is uncertain. The germline CDR1 and CDR2 sequences are SGHRS and YFSETQ. Trimming took 5 bases from V and 0 from J, leaving 14 bases between them. The CDR3 sequence is 16 residues long. The CDR3 region has the DNA TGCGCCAGCAGGTCTGGGCTGGAGACAACTAATGAAAAACTGTTTTTT. Translating it yields CASRSGLETTNEKLFF.

The V gene is TRBV18, the J gene TRBJ1-1; possibly TRBD1 for D (5 bases). The germline CDR1 and CDR2 sequences are KGHSH and LQKENI. V was pared by 3 bases and J by 5 bases, with 10 bases between. CDR3 length: 13 residues. The CDR3: CASSPGGKTEAFF. In nucleotides, the CDR3 is TGTGCCAGCTCACCCGGGGGAAAGACTGAAGCTTTCTTT.

The chain has TRBV19 and TRBJ1-2; D is ambiguous. Trimming took 3 bases from V and 6 from J, leaving 17 bases between them. CDR3 length equals 15 residues. The V gene's germline CDR1 is LNHDA and CDR2 SQIVND (reference sequence). The CDR3 DNA follows: TGTGCCAGTAGTATGGTACAGCCGTCATCTAATGGCTACACCTTC. Its translation is CASSMVQPSSNGYTF.

CDR3: CASSLGTAGNEQYF. The CDR3 DNA reads as TGCGCCAGCAGCTTGGGGACGGCCGGTAACGAGCAGTACTTC. The chain carries TRBV5-1 and TRBJ2-7; D is unresolved. Germline V gives CDR1 SGHRS, CDR2 YFSETQ. Trimming removed 0 bases from V and 5 bases from J, with 12 bases in between. This CDR3 is 14 amino acids long. The variable domain in full, with the rest retrieved from reference TRBV5-1 and TRBJ2-7, is KAGVTQTPRYLIKTRGQQVTLSCSPISGHRSVSWYQQTPGQGLQFLFEYFSETQRNKGNFPGRFSGRQFSNSRSEMNVSTLELGDSALYLCASSLGTAGNEQYFGPGTRLTVT.

This chain links TRBV30 with TRBJ1-2, with D possibly matching TRBD1 (5 bases). The ends were cut back, 8 bases at V and 0 bases at J, with 16 bases in the middle. Germline assignment: CDR1 GTSNPN and CDR2 SVGIG (reference sequence). The CDR3 loop spans 14 amino acids. CDR3 bases: TGTGCCCTTGGGGACCAGGAGCCTAACTATGGCTACACCTTC. Its protein is CALGDQEPNYGYTF. The full variable domain, completed using reference TRBV30 and TRBJ1-2, is SQTIHQWPATLVQPVGSPLSLECTVEGTSNPNLYWYRQAAGRGLQLLFYSVGIGQISSEVPQNLSASRPQDRQFILSSKKLLLSDSGFYLCALGDQEPNYGYTFGSGTRLTVV.

The CDR3 sequence: CASSISGEETQYF. The DNA of the CDR3 is TGTGCCAGTAGTATCTCCGGGGAGGAGACCCAGTACTTC. The rearrangement links TRBV19 to TRBJ2-5; a weak D match, TRBD2 (5 bases). Germline CDR1 is LNHDA and CDR2 is SQIVND (reference sequence). Trimming removed 3 bases from V and 5 bases from J, with 10 bases in between. This CDR3 spans 13 amino acids.

CDR3 nucleotides: TGTGCCAGCAGCCCCGGACAGGGGGGCACTGAAGCTTTCTTT. Translation gives CASSPGQGGTEAFF. The rearrangement joins TRBV11-3 to TRBJ1-1, with 10 bases fitting TRBD1. The V segment lost 5 bases and the J segment 4 bases; nucleotides outside the gene matches: 4. CDR1 is SGHNT and CDR2 is YENEEA in the germline V gene. This CDR3 spans 14 amino acids.

The rearrangement uses TRBV6-8 and TRBJ2-3, with 7 bases lining up with TRBD1. Per the germline V gene, CDR1 is MNHGY and CDR2 is SAAAGT. The junction had 12 bases not matched to a gene; V was cut back by 10 bases and J by 2 bases. This CDR3 contains 15 residues. CDR3 region: CAISPGQSYTDTQYF. CDR3 bases: TGTGCCATCAGCCCGGGACAGTCCTACACAGATACGCAGTATTTT.

The chain employs TRBV6-8 and TRBJ1-5; D is uncertain. The CDR3 sequence is 15 residues long. V was pared by 5 bases and J by 6 bases, with 17 bases between. CDR1 is MNHGY, CDR2 SAAAGT, per germline. CDR3 loop: CASSAFTVSSQPQHF. CDR3 coding DNA: TGTGCCAGCAGTGCTTTTACAGTCTCGAGTCAGCCCCAGCATTTT.

The CDR3 sequence: CASSPVQRAGTDTQYF. CDR3 sequence (DNA): TGTGCCAGTAGTCCAGTTCAAAGGGCGGGAACAGATACGCAGTATTTT. V gene TRBV19 combines with J gene TRBJ2-3; TRBD2 might be the D (6 bases). Germline CDR1 reads LNHDA; CDR2 reads SQIVND (reference sequence). There are 16 residues in the CDR3. The germline V and J ends were trimmed by 5 bases and 3 bases, with 18 bases remaining between them.

V gene TRBV7-4 combines with J gene TRBJ1-1; D is unresolved. Trimming stripped 3 bases from V and 4 bases from J, with 21 bases between. The CDR3 totals 17 residues. The germline CDR1 and CDR2 sequences are SGHVT and SQSDAQ. As DNA, the CDR3 is TGTGCCAGCAGCTTGAACGGGGTCGGTTTCGGAGGCACTGAAGCTTTCTTT. It encodes CASSLNGVGFGGTEAFF.

The V and J genes are TRBV5-1 and TRBJ2-2; D perhaps matches TRBD2 (5 bases). Trimming took 4 bases from V and 4 from J, leaving 17 bases between them. The germline V gene has CDR1 SGHRS and CDR2 YFSETQ. The CDR3 is made up of 16 amino acids. This chain's CDR3 is CASSPTGNSPTGELFF. The CDR3 nucleotides read TGCGCCAGCAGCCCCACCGGGAACTCTCCCACCGGGGAGCTGTTTTTT.

CDR3 nucleotides: TGTGCCAGCTCACTAGGTTCTGAAAGACGCGAGCAGTACTTC. This encodes CASSLGSERREQYF. The genes are TRBV18 and TRBJ2-7; no firm D call. The germline gives CDR1 KGHSH, CDR2 LQKENI. The CDR3 sequence is 14 residues long. V shed 4 bases and J shed 6 bases, with 16 bases lying between them.

J is TRBJ1-1 and V is TRBV6-8; D call uncertain. The V end was cut by 2 bases, the J end by 4 bases, with 11 bases between. Germline V CDR1 and CDR2: MNHGY, SAAAGT. The CDR3 totals 14 residues. The CDR3 is CASSYITDITEAFF. For the CDR3, the DNA is TGTGCCAGCAGTTACATCACGGATATCACTGAAGCTTTCTTT.

To note about this clone: This specimen includes other DNA sequences encoding the same CDR3. The CDR3 region has the DNA TGTGCCAGTAGTAGGGGAGCGGGTCAGCCCCAGCATTTT. It translates to CASSRGAGQPQHF. This chain uses TRBV19 with TRBJ1-5; no clear D. The ends were cut back, 4 bases at V and 6 bases at J, with 10 bases in the middle. This CDR3 is built from 13 residues. Germline V gene lookup returns CDR1 LNHDA and CDR2 SQIVND (reference sequence).